This T cell receptor beta chain appears in the sequencing data of a study of blood T cell repertoires in COVID-19. Only in-frame clones appear in the TCRdb table, and some are missing; sequencing was by immunoSEQ multiplex PCR. The sample holds about 140,000 clones, about 80% seen once. The CDR3 loop spans 13 amino acids. The V gene's germline CDR1 is LNHDA and CDR2 SQIVND (reference sequence). Trimming removed 3 bases from V and 1 base from J, with 6 bases in between. Comment on this clone: In the same sample, other DNA sequences code for this CDR3.

This sequence joins TRBV19 and TRBJ1-1, with D possibly being TRBD1 (5 bases). The TCR sequence derives from a middle-aged man with acute or convalescent COVID-19. Source material: peripheral blood. DNA of the CDR3: TGTGCCAGTAGTATCGACAGGAACACTGAAGCTTTCTTT. It translates to CASSIDRNTEAFF.